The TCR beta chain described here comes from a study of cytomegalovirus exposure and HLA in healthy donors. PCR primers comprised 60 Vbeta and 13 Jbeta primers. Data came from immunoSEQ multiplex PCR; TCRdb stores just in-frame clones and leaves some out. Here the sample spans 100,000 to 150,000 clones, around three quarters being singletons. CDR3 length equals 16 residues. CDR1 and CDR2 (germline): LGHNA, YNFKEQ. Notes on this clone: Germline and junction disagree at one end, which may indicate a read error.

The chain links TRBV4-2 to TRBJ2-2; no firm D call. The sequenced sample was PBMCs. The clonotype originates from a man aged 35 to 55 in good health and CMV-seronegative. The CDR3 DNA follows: TGTGCCAGCAGCCAAGCCCCGATAATTAACATCGGGGAGCTGTTTTTT. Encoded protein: CASSQAPIINIGELFF.